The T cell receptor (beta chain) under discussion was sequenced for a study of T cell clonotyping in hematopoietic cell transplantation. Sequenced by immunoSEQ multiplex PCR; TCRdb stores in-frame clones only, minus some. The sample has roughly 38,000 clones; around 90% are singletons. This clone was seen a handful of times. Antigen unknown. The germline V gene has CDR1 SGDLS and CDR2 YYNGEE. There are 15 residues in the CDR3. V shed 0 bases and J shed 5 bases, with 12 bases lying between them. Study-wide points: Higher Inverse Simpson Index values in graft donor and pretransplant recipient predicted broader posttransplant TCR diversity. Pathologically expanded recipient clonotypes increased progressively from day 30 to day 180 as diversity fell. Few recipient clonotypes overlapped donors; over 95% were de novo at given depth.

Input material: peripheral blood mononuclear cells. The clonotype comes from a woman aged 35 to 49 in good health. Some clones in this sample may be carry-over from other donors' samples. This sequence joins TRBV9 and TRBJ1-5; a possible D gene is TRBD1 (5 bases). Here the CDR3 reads CASSVAAGPDQPQHF. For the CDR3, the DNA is TGTGCCAGCAGCGTAGCTGCAGGGCCGGATCAGCCCCAGCATTTT.